This TCR beta chain was retrieved from a study of blood T cell repertoires in COVID-19. As for the study in general: Donors in the United States, Italy and Spain gave samples during acute or convalescent COVID-19. T cells, B-cell-depleted T cells, or PBMCs provided the cDNA or gDNA that served as material.

Using immunoSEQ multiplex PCR, the repertoire was profiled, and TCRdb retains in-frame clones only, with some absent. Of about 180,000 clones detected, 86% appear once; the ten largest clones hold more than 7.5%. V lost 6 bases to trimming and J lost 13 bases; unmatched junction nucleotides: 9. The CDR3 loop spans 12 amino acids. The germline CDR1 and CDR2 sequences are SNHLY and FYNNEI. Sequencing was done on a sample of peripheral blood. The rearrangement uses TRBV2 and TRBJ1-1; 9 positions match TRBD1. The clonotype comes from a man in his fifties or sixties with active or convalescent COVID-19. The CDR3 here is CASSITRDRVFF. The CDR3 coding sequence is TGTGCCAGCAGCATCACCCGGGACAGGGTTTTCTTT.